This T cell receptor (beta chain) was documented in a study of cytomegalovirus exposure and HLA in healthy donors. Whole-study findings and limits: The tendency of first-cohort TCR clusters to co-occur in the roughly 110 validation repertoires was identified by a subsequent analysis. Cytomegalovirus-associated status was assigned to approximately 160 TCR beta chains. Most TCR sequences were uncommon, yet certain public TCRs appeared in many donors.

Clones were sequenced by immunoSEQ multiplex PCR, and TCRdb holds only the in-frame ones, with some missing. Of some 180,000 clones in the sample, about nine tenths were seen once. In the case of this clone: The target antigen is unknown.

This TCR was recovered from a man aged 25-45 years in good health and CMV-seropositive. The sequenced sample consisted of PBMCs.

The CDR3, as DNA: TGCGCCAGCAGCTTTAACTCTTACAATGAGCAGTTCTTC. Its translation is CASSFNSYNEQFF. The V gene is TRBV5-1, the J gene TRBJ2-1; D not certain. Germline-derived CDR1 and CDR2 are SGHRS and YFSETQ. V lost 2 bases and J 4 bases, leaving 7 bases between the germline ends. The CDR3 is made up of 13 amino acids.